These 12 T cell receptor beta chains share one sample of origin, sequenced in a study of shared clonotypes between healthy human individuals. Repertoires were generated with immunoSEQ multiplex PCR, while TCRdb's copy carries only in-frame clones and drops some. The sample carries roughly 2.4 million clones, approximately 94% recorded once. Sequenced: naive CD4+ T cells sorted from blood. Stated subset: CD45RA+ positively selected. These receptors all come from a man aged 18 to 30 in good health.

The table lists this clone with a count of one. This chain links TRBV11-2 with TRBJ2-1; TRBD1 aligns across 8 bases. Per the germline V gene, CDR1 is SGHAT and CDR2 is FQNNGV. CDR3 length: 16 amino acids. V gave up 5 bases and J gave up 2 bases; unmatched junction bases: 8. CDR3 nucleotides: TGTGCCAGCAGCCCCCGGACAGGGATCGCCTACAATGAGCAGTTCTTC. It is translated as CASSPRTGIAYNEQFF. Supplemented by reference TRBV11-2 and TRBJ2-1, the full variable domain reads EAGVAQSPRYKIIEKRQSVAFWCNPISGHATLYWYQQILGQGPKLLIQFQNNGVVDDSQLPKDRFSAERLKGVDSTLKIQPAKLEDSAVYLCASSPRTGIAYNEQFFGPGTRLTVL.

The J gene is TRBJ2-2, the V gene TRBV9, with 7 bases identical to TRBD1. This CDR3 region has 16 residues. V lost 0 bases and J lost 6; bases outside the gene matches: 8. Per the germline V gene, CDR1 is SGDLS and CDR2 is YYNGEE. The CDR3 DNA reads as TGTGCCAGCAGCGTAGGAGGGGGCCGGGCCCCCGGGGAGCTGTTTTTT. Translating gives CASSVGGGRAPGELFF.

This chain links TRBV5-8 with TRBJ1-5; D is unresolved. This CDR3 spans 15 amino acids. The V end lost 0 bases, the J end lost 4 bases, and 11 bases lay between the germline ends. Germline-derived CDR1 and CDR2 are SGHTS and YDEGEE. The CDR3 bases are TGTGCCAGCAGCTTGGCCATGGACCGAAATCAGCCCCAGCATTTT. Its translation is CASSLAMDRNQPQHF. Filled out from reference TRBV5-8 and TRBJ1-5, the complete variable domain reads EAGVTQSPTHLIKTRGQQATLRCSPISGHTSVYWYQQALGLGLQFLLWYDEGEERNRGNFPPRFSGRQFPNYSSELNVNALELEDSALYLCASSLAMDRNQPQHFGDGTRLSIL.

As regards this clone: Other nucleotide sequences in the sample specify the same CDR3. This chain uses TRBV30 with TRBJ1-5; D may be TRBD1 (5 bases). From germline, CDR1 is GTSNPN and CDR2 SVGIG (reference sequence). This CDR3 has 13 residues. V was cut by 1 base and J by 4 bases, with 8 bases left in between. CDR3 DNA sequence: TGTGCCTGGAGTGGGGAGGGGAATCAGCCCCAGCATTTT. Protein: CAWSGEGNQPQHF. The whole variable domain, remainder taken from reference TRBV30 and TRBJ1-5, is SQTIHQWPATLVQPVGSPLSLECTVEGTSNPNLYWYRQAAGRGLQLLFYSVGIGQISSEVPQNLSASRPQDRQFILSSKKLLLSDSGFYLCAWSGEGNQPQHFGDGTRLSIL.

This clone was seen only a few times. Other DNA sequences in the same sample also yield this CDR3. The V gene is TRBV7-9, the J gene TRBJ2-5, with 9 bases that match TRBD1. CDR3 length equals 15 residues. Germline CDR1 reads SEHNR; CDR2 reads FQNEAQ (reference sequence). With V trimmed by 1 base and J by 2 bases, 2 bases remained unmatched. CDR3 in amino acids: CASSLGDRVQETQYF. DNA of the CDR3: TGTGCCAGCAGCTTAGGGGACAGGGTACAAGAGACCCAGTACTTC.

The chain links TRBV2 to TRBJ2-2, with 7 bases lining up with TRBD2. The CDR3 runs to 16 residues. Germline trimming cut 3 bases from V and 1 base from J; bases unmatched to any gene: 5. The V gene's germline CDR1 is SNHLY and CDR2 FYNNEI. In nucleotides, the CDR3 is TGTGCCAGCAGTGAGGGAGGGCAAGAGAACACCGGGGAGCTGTTTTTT. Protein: CASSEGGQENTGELFF.

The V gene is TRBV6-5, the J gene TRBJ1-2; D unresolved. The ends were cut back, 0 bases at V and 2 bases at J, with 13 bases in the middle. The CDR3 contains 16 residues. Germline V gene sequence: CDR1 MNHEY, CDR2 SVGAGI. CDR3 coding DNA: TGTGCCAGCAGTTACTCGCAATCGGTACAGAACTATGGCTACACCTTC. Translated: CASSYSQSVQNYGYTF.

CDR3 DNA: TGTGCCATCAGTGAGGGTCAGGGGGAGAACACTGAAGCTTTCTTT. It yields the protein CAISEGQGENTEAFF. V gene TRBV10-3 combines with J gene TRBJ1-1, with 7 nucleotides matching TRBD1. Germline CDR1 ENHRY, CDR2 SYGVKD. This CDR3 is 15 amino acids long. J gave up 1 base and V 2 bases, and 4 bases lay outside the gene matches.

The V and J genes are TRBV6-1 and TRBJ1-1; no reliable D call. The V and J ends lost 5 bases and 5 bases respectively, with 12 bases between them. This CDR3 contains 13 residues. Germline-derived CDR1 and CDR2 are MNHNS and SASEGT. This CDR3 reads CASSSSTATEAFF. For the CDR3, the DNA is TGTGCCAGCAGTTCATCCACAGCAACTGAAGCTTTCTTT.

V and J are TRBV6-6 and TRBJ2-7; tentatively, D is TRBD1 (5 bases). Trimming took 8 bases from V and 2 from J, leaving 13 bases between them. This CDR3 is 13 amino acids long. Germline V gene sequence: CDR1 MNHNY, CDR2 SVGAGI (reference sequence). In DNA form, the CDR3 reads TGTGCCAGCTGGACACAGGCACCCTACGAGCAGTACTTC. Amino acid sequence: CASWTQAPYEQYF.

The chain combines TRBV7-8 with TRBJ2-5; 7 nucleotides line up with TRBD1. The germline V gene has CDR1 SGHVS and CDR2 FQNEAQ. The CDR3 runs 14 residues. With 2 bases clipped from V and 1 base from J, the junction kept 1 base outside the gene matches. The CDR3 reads CASSLYRGQETQYF. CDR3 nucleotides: TGTGCCAGCAGCTTATACAGGGGCCAAGAGACCCAGTACTTC.

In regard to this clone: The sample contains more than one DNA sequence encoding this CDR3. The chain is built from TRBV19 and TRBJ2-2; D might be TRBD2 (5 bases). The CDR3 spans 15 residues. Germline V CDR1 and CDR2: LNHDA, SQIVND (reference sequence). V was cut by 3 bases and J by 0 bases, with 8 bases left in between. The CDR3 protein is CASSIGRANTGELFF. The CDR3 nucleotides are TGTGCCAGTAGTATTGGGAGAGCGAACACCGGGGAGCTGTTTTTT. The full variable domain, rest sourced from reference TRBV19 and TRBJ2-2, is DGGITQSPKYLFRKEGQNVTLSCEQNLNHDAMYWYRQDPGQGLRLIYYSQIVNDFQKGDIAEGYSVSREKKESFPLTVTSAQKNPTAFYLCASSIGRANTGELFFGEGSRLTVL.